These 5 T cell receptor beta chains were sequenced from one sample in a study of T cells in Graves' hyperthyroidism and ophthalmopathy. RNA transcripts yielded amplified TCR beta CDR3 regions. Initially, a first-round RT-PCR of the TCR CDR3 employed the HTBI primer set. One entry per CDR3 protein results from TCRdb running MiXCR on the multiplex PCR reads. The repertoire holds roughly 580,000 distinct CDR3 sequences, with about 45% as singletons. Sequenced material: peripheral blood or thyroid tissue (not recorded which). The receptor set was obtained from a woman aged 18-29 years with Graves' hyperthyroidism.

Of note for this clonotype: The CDR3 carries no conserved terminal phenylalanine or tryptophan, so it likely arises from a read error. Because the CDR3's place on the DNA is in doubt, the DNA is left out and the CDR3 is given as listed by TCRdb. The chain links TRBV7-2 to TRBJ2-6. The CDR3 extends over 10 residues, inclusive of both ends. Germline CDR1 reads SGHTA; CDR2 reads FQGNSA. The CDR3 loop is CASSLVTGTS.

The V call is TRBV20-1, the J call TRBJ2-7; 10 positions agree with TRBD1. Trimming at V came to 2 bases and at J to 5 bases, leaving 12 bases not matched to a gene. CDR3 length equals 16 residues. Germline assignment: CDR1 DFQATT and CDR2 SNEGSKA (reference sequence). In nucleotides, the CDR3 is TGCAGTGCTAGATTAATGATAGGGACAGGGGTGGACGAGCAGTACTTC. Translation gives CSARLMIGTGVDEQYF.

This clonotype showed up just a few times. This chain links TRBV29-1 with TRBJ1-2; D possibly corresponds to TRBD1 (5 bases). Trimming left V 7 bases short and J 2 bases short, with 14 bases between. The CDR3 contains 13 residues. Per germline, CDR1 SQVTM and CDR2 ANQGSEA. The CDR3: CSDGAQANYGYTF. DNA for the CDR3: TGCAGCGATGGGGCGCAGGCGAACTATGGCTACACCTTC.

At least ten counts were recorded for this clonotype. The genes are TRBV10-3 and TRBJ1-1, with D possibly being TRBD1 (6 bases). The V and J ends lost 0 bases and 4 bases respectively, with 12 bases between them. CDR3 length: 15 amino acids. CDR1 and CDR2 from the germline V gene are ENHRY and SYGVKD. Here the CDR3 reads CAISESSGEGTEAFF. The CDR3 nucleotides read TGTGCCATCAGTGAGTCGTCAGGGGAAGGCACTGAAGCTTTCTTT.

The V gene is TRBV15, the J gene TRBJ1-4; 8 bases fit TRBD1. There are 14 residues in the CDR3. Trimming at V came to 3 bases and at J to 7 bases, leaving 4 bases not matched to a gene. The germline CDR1 and CDR2 sequences are LNHNV and YYDKDF (reference sequence). The CDR3 region is CATSSRTGSEKLFF. In nucleotides, the CDR3 is TGTGCCACCAGCAGCAGGACAGGGTCTGAAAAACTGTTTTTT.